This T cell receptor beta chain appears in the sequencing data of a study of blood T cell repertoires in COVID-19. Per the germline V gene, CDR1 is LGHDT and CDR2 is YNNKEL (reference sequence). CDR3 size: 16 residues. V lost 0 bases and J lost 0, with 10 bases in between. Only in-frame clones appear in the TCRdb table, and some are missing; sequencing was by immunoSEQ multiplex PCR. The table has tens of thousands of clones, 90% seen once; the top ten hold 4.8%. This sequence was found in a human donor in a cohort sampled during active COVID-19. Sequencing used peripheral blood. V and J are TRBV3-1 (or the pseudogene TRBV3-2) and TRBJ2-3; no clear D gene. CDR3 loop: CASSQDLGASTDTQYF. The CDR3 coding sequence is TGTGCCAGCAGCCAAGACCTAGGTGCTAGCACAGATACGCAGTATTTT.